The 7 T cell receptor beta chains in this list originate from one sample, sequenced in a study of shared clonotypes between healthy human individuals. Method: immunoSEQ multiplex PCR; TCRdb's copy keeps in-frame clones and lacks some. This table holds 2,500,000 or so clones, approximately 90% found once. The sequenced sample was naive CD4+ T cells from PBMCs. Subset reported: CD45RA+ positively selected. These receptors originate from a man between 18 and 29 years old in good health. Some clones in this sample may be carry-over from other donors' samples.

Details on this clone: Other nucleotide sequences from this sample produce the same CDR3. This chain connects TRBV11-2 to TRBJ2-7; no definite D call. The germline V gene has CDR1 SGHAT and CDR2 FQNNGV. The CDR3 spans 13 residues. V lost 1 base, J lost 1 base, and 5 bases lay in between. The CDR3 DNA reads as TGTGCCAGCAGCTTAGGTCCTTCCTACGAGCAGTACTTC. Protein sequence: CASSLGPSYEQYF.

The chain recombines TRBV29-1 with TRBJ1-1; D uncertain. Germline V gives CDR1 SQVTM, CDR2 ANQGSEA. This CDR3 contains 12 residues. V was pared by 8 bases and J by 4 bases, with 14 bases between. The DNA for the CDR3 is TGCAGCCCCCAGAGTTTGGGCACTGAAGCTTTCTTT. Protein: CSPQSLGTEAFF.

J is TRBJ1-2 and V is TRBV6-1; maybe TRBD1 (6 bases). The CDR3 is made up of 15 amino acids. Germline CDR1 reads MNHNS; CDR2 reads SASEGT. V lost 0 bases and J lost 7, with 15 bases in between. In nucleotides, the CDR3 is TGTGCCAGCAGTGAAGCGCGGGGGCGTCGGGCTGGCTACACCTTC. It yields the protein CASSEARGRRAGYTF.

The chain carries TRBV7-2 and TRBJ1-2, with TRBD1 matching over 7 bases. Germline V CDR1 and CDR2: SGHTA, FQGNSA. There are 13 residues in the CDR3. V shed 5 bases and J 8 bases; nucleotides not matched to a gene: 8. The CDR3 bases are TGTGCCAGCAGCGTTCGACAGGGCGGAGGCTACACCTTC. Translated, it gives CASSVRQGGGYTF.

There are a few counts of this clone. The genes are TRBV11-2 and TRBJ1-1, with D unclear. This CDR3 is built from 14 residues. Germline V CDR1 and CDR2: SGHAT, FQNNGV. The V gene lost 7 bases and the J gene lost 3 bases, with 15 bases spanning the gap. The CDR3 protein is CASTLDVGYTEAFF. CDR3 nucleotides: TGTGCCAGCACCCTCGACGTGGGGTACACTGAAGCTTTCTTT.

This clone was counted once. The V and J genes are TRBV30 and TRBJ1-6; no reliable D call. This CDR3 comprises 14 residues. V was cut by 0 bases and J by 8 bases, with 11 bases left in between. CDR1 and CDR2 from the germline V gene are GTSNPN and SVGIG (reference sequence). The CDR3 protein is CAWSVSTMDSPLHF. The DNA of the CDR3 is TGTGCCTGGAGTGTAAGCACTATGGATTCACCCCTCCACTTT.

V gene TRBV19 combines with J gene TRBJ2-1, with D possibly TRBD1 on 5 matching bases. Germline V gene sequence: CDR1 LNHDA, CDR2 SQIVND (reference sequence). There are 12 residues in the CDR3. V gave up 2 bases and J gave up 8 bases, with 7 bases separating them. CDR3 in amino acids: CASSIIGDEQFF. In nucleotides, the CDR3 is TGTGCCAGTAGTATAATAGGGGATGAGCAGTTCTTC. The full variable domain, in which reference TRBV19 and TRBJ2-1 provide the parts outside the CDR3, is DGGITQSPKYLFRKEGQNVTLSCEQNLNHDAMYWYRQDPGQGLRLIYYSQIVNDFQKGDIAEGYSVSREKKESFPLTVTSAQKNPTAFYLCASSIIGDEQFFGPGTRLTVL.